The entry that follows covers one TCR beta chain sequence. The source of the sample is a study of shared clonotypes between healthy human individuals. The CDR3 is 13 amino acids. Germline V gene lookup returns CDR1 MNHEY and CDR2 SVGAGI. Between the trimmed V and J ends, which lost 0 bases and 9 bases, there was a span of 11 bases. Sequencing used immunoSEQ multiplex PCR; TCRdb keeps in-frame clones, though not all of them. Of over a million clones in the sample, about 96% were seen once. The chain links TRBV6-5 to TRBJ1-1, with D hard to call. What was sequenced was naive CD4+ T cells sorted from blood. Subset here: CD45RA+ positively selected. The sequence was obtained from a man aged 30 to 39 in good health. CDR3 sequence (DNA): TGTGCCAGCAGTTACTCCATCTTATCGCAAGCTTTCTTT. Its protein product is CASSYSILSQAFF.